The 5 T cell receptor beta chains listed next were all sequenced from one sample in a study of CD8+CD57+ T cells in acquired aplastic anemia. Both TCR beta VDJ combination and CDR3 sequence profiling were carried out. Genomic DNA was the template for this profiling. TCRdb re-derived calls from the reads in MiXCR, one entry per CDR3 protein. The sample holds about 220,000 distinct CDR3 sequences, approximately 35% seen once. The sequenced sample was sorted CD4+, CD8+, or CD8+CD57+ T cells (not recorded which) from PBMCs. Every receptor here comes from a human donor in good health, serving as a control.

The CDR3 sequence: CASSIQGDSNQPQHF. CDR3 DNA: TGTGCCAGTAGTATCCAGGGGGATAGCAATCAGCCCCAGCATTTT. The rearrangement links TRBV19 to TRBJ1-5, with 7 bases that match TRBD1. V trimming: 3 bases; J trimming: 0 bases; junction bases outside the gene matches: 2. CDR1 LNHDA and CDR2 SQIVND come from the germline V gene (reference sequence). This CDR3 region has 15 residues.

The chain recombines TRBV20-1 with TRBJ2-7; TRBD1 matches 11 bases. There are 15 residues in the CDR3. The V segment lost 4 bases and the J segment 1 base; nucleotides outside the gene matches: 6. CDR1 is DFQATT, CDR2 SNEGSKA, per germline (reference sequence). In nucleotides, the CDR3 is TGCAGTGCTAAAAGGGACAGGGGGATATCCTACGAGCAGTACTTC. Its protein is CSAKRDRGISYEQYF.

This clonotype was detected ten times or more. The CDR3 region has the DNA TGTGCCAGCAGCTTTGCGGGGTCGGGGCTCGTGGACACTGAAGCTTTCTTT. Its protein is CASSFAGSGLVDTEAFF. The rearrangement uses TRBV7-9 and TRBJ1-1, with D maybe TRBD1 (5 bases). Deletions cut 3 bases from V and 3 bases from J, with 20 bases between. Germline V gene sequence: CDR1 SEHNR, CDR2 FQNEAQ (reference sequence). This CDR3 is built from 17 residues. Together with reference TRBV7-9 and TRBJ1-1, the CDR3 gives the full variable domain: DTGVSQNPRHKITKRGQNVTFRCDPISEHNRLYWYRQTLGQGPEFLTYFQNEAQLEKSRLLSDRFSAERPKGSFSTLEIQRTEQGDSAMYLCASSFAGSGLVDTEAFFGQGTRLTVV.

As to this clonotype: One end of the junction is discordant with germline, which a read error may explain. The chain links TRBV2 to TRBJ2-1, with 7 bases fitting TRBD1. Per the germline V gene, CDR1 is SNHLY and CDR2 is FYNNEI. The length of the CDR3 is 15 residues. In DNA, the CDR3 is TGTGCCACCAGTGATTCCGGGACAGCGTACAATGAGCAGTTCTTC. Translating gives CATSDSGTAYNEQFF.

The gene calls are TRBV7-3 and TRBJ2-2, with D possibly TRBD1 on 5 matching bases. Germline V CDR1 and CDR2: SGHTA, FQGTGA. V lost 5 bases to trimming and J lost 2 bases, with 18 bases between them. The CDR3 has 17 amino acids. CDR3 amino acids: CASSPSAGRKNTGELFF. The CDR3 DNA reads as TGTGCCAGCAGCCCCTCGGCAGGGCGGAAAAACACCGGGGAGCTGTTTTTT.